The sequence of this T cell receptor (beta chain) was determined in a study of blood T cell repertoires in COVID-19 (dated by TCRdb to 2020 to 2022). For the study in its entirety: Samples from collaborators originated in the United States, Italy and Spain and spanned both the acute and convalescent phases of COVID-19. The prospective study material was composed of cDNA or gDNA derived from T cells, B-cell-depleted T cells, or PBMCs. The dataset comprised deeply sampled blood TCRbeta repertoires from subjects exposed to, actively infected with, or recovered from COVID-19. The repertoires were released in a freely available public database meant as a resource for research on the immune response to SARS-CoV-2. The samples were drawn from the first 160 participants of the ongoing ImmuneRACE study and from some 1,300 subjects provided by 6 global collaborators. Sample metadata almost always included a de-identified subject ID, COVID-19 status, age in years and sex. Where HLA class I and class II types were available, the types were taken from metadata supplied by the sample provider, not from assay-based typing.

A note on this clone: Its antigen remains undetermined. There are no base qualities to consult, and no much larger clone falls within one base.

Results and caveats for the whole study, not just this receptor: The amount of clinical and demographic metadata varied by source and participant and was provided uncurated.

Including the terminal cysteine and phenylalanine, the CDR3 comprises 13 residues. Only the CDR3 DNA is retained, 39 bases long and in frame from the first base. CDR1 and CDR2 were assigned from the germline V gene as MDHEN and SYDVKM. Between the V and J ends, shortened by 6 bases and 4 bases respectively, the junction contains 9 bases. TCRbeta CDR3 regions were amplified from genomic DNA using the immunoSEQ Assay, a bias-controlled multiplex PCR. In the source study's methods: Within the assay, amplification of reference gene primers was used to estimate how many nucleated cells each sample contained. Sequence reads were collapsed and filtered to measure the absolute abundance of every unique TCRbeta CDR3 rearrangement. Productive Simpson clonality was computed per sample as the square root of Simpson's diversity index over productive rearrangements. TCRdb retrieved this table from immuneACCESS and kept in-frame rearrangements only. Not all clones are present; in checked studies, unresolved V genes account for under half, and no reason is known for the remainder. V and J calls and clone size are given by that table; D and trimming were obtained from the DNA. The sample yields over 150,000 clones; 70% to 85% were counted once. The ten largest clonotypes hold 15% to 20% of the sample.

Enrolling through a virtual design, the prospective study's participants ranged in age from roughly 18 to 100 years and lived across about two dozen United States geographic areas. In the prospective study, participants were assigned to cohorts based on the clinical history participants reported in a screening survey and a study questionnaire. ImmuneRACE Cohort 3 recovered participants were defined by two consecutive negative NP/OP PCR tests, healthcare professional clearance, or symptom resolution. Mobile phlebotomists in the prospective study collected whole blood, serum and a nasopharyngeal or oropharyngeal swab from every participant. Participants in the prospective study had the option to provide additional blood draws and questionnaires over a roughly 2-month period. Blood samples from the prospective study were shipped frozen or at room temperature prior to DNA extraction.

Input material: PBMCs or T cells enriched from blood (not recorded which). The rearranged segments are TRBV28 and TRBJ2-2; a confident D gene designation cannot be given. This TCR came from a woman aged 50 to 65 who had recovered from COVID-19. The DNA sequence is given as TGTGCCAGCAGATACACCAGCACCGGGGAGCTGTTTTTT. This sequence encodes CASRYTSTGELFF.